A selection of T cell receptor beta chains follows, all from one sample in a study of human T cells and chemical hapten exposure. TCRdb used MiXCR to reprocess the RACE reads, holding one entry per CDR3 protein. The sample comprises 95,000 or so distinct CDR3 sequences, 10% to 12% of which are singletons, and 3.2% rests with the top ten. The source was whole blood, collected in connection with sensitization to the hapten diphenylcyclopropenone (DPC). These TCRs come from a woman in her forties with alopecia areata. Some clones in this sample may be carry-over from other donors' samples. Both conserved end residues are part of each CDR3. The order of the fields is V gene, D gene, J gene, clone size, CDR3 length, CDR3 protein, CDR3 DNA. A D gene is named only where the DNA matches it firmly. Size values are once, few and many counts, or a class for expanded clones, and some rows have none.

TRBV4-3	TRBD2	TRBJ2-1	.	15	CASSLGGLADNEQFF	TGCGCCAGCAGCCTAGGGGGACTAGCAGACAATGAGCAGTTCTTC
TRBV19	.	TRBJ1-2	many	12	CASSPRDISYTF	TGTGCCAGTAGCCCACGGGACATAAGCTACACCTTC
TRBV18	TRBD1	TRBJ2-7	.	13	CASLVGQGGEQYF	TGTGCCAGCTTAGTCGGACAGGGGGGCGAGCAGTACTTC
TRBV27	TRBD2	TRBJ2-1	many	16	CASTRLAGGPVNEQFF	TGTGCCAGCACCCGACTAGCGGGAGGCCCCGTAAATGAGCAGTTCTTC
TRBV20-1	.	TRBJ1-1	few	11	CSASEETEAFF	TGCAGTGCTAGTGAGGAGACTGAAGCTTTCTTT
TRBV6-1	TRBD1	TRBJ2-3	many	16	CASNQAGTGVEDTQYF	TGTGCCAGCAACCAGGCCGGGACAGGGGTGGAAGATACGCAGTATTTT
TRBV4-2	.	TRBJ1-2	few	14	CASSPPGGLDGYTF	TGTGCCAGCAGCCCCCCCGGGGGGCTGGACGGCTACACCTTC
TRBV11-2	.	TRBJ1-1	many	14	CASSFAGAITEAFF	TGTGCCAGCAGCTTCGCGGGGGCTATCACTGAAGCTTTCTTT
TRBV12-3/TRBV12-4	TRBD2	TRBJ2-2	.	19	CASRVLGTSGGRDTGELFF	TGTGCCAGCAGGGTTCTCGGGACTAGCGGGGGGCGGGACACCGGGGAGCTGTTTTTT
TRBV6-2/TRBV6-3	.	TRBJ2-3	.	12	CASSPADAHRYF	TGTGCCAGCAGCCCCGCGGACGCGCACCGGTATTTT
TRBV18	.	TRBJ1-4	few	17	CASSPVEGPRANEKLFF	TGTGCCAGCTCACCAGTTGAAGGGCCGCGTGCTAATGAAAAACTGTTTTTT
TRBV27	TRBD2	TRBJ2-1	.	14	CASSLPGGLNEQFF	TGTGCCAGCAGTTTACCGGGGGGGCTGAATGAGCAGTTCTTC
TRBV29-1	TRBD2	TRBJ2-3	many	19	CSVPPRGGQREAHTDTQYF	TGCAGCGTCCCCCCCCGAGGGGGACAGCGGGAGGCCCACACAGATACGCAGTATTTT
TRBV20-1	TRBD1	TRBJ2-2	few	15	CSARTGGPNTGELFF	TGCAGTGCTCGGACAGGGGGCCCGAACACCGGGGAGCTGTTTTTT
TRBV6-6	.	TRBJ1-5	many	15	CASSYIGQFGQPQHF	TGTGCCAGCAGTTACATTGGACAGTTTGGACAGCCCCAGCATTTT
TRBV5-1	TRBD2	TRBJ2-3	many	16	CASSLELAGPADTQYF	TGCGCCAGCAGCCTCGAACTAGCGGGACCCGCAGATACGCAGTATTTT
TRBV12-3/TRBV12-4	TRBD2	TRBJ2-1	.	16	CASSSPAGGFNNEQFF	TGTGCCAGCAGTTCGCCCGCGGGGGGCTTTAACAATGAGCAGTTCTTC
TRBV18	.	TRBJ1-1	many	14	CASSPPAGSPEAFF	TGTGCCAGCTCACCACCCGCAGGGTCCCCTGAAGCTTTCTTT
TRBV15	.	TRBJ1-2	many	13	CATSGRVPYGYTF	TGTGCCACCAGCGGCAGGGTCCCCTATGGCTACACCTTC
TRBV7-2	.	TRBJ2-3	few	15	CASSLRSASTDTQYF	TGTGCCAGCAGCTTAAGGTCAGCTAGCACAGATACGCAGTATTTT